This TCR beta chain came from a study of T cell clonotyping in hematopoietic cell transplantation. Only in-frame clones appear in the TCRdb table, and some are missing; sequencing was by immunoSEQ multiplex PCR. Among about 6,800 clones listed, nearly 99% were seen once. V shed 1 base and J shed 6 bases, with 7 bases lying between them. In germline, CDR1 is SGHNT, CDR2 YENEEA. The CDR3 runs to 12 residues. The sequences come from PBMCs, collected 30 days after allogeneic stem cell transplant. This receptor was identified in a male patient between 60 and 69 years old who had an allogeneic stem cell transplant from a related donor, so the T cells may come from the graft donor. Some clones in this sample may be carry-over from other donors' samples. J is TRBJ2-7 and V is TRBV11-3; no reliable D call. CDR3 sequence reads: CASSLGAPEQYF. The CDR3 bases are TGTGCCAGCAGCTTAGGGGCACCCGAGCAGTACTTC.